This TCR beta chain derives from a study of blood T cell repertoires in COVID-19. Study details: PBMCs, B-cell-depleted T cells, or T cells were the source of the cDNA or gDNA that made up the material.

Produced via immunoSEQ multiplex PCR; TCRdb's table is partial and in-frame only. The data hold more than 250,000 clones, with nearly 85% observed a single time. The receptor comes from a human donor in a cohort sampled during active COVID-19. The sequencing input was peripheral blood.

The DNA for the CDR3 is TGTGTCACAGCGGAGCTAGCGGGCGGCACAGATACGCAGTATTTT. Translated: CVTAELAGGTDTQYF. The gene calls are TRBV6-6 and TRBJ2-3, with TRBD2 matching 8 bases. Germline CDR1 reads MNHNY; CDR2 reads SVGAGI (reference sequence). The CDR3 is 15 amino acids.